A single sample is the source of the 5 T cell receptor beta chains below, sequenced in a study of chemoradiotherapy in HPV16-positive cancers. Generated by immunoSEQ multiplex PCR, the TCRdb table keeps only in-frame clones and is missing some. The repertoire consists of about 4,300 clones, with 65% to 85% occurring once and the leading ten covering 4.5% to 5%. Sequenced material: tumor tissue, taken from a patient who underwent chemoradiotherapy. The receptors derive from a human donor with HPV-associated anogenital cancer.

CDR3 residues: CASSDVRGGGASYEQYF. In nucleotides, the CDR3 is TGTGCCAGCAGTGACGTTCGTGGCGGGGGGGCCTCCTACGAGCAGTACTTC. The chain couples TRBV25-1 to TRBJ2-7; 9 bases map to TRBD2. The germline V gene has CDR1 MGHDK and CDR2 SYGVNS. The length of the CDR3 is 17 residues. The trim removed 3 bases at V and 0 bases at J, leaving 9 bases unmatched.

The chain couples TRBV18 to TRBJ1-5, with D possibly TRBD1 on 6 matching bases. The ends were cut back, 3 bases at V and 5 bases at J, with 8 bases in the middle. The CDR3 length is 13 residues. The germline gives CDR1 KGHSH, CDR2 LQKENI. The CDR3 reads CASSPNRDQPQHF. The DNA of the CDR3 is TGTGCCAGCTCACCCAACAGGGATCAGCCCCAGCATTTT.

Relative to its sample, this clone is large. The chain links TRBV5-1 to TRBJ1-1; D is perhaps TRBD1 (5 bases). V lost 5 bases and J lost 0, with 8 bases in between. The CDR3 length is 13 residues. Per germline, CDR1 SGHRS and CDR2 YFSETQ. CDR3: CASSMTVNTEAFF. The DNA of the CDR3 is TGCGCCAGCAGTATGACAGTGAACACTGAAGCTTTCTTT. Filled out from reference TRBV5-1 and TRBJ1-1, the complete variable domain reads KAGVTQTPRYLIKTRGQQVTLSCSPISGHRSVSWYQQTPGQGLQFLFEYFSETQRNKGNFPGRFSGRQFSNSRSEMNVSTLELGDSALYLCASSMTVNTEAFFGQGTRLTVV.

The CDR3: CASSVGGSGGAWGETQYF. Here the CDR3 DNA reads TGTGCCAGCAGCGTAGGAGGTAGCGGGGGGGCCTGGGGAGAGACCCAGTACTTC. This chain connects TRBV9 to TRBJ2-5; 11 bases agree with TRBD2. Germline values: CDR1 SGDLS, CDR2 YYNGEE. Trimming cost V 0 bases and J 4 bases; bases outside gene matches: 11. The CDR3 contains 18 residues.

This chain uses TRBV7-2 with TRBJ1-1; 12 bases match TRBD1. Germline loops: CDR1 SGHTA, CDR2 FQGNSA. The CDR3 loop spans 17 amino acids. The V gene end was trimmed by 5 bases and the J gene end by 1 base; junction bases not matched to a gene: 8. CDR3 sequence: CASSPGTGGAWNTEAFF. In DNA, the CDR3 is TGTGCCAGCAGCCCCGGGACAGGGGGCGCGTGGAACACTGAAGCTTTCTTT. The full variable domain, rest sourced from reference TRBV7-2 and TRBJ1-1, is GAGVSQSPSNKVTEKGKDVELRCDPISGHTALYWYRQSLGQGLEFLIYFQGNSAPDKSGLPSDRFSAERTGGSVSTLTIQRTQQEDSAVYLCASSPGTGGAWNTEAFFGQGTRLTVV.